This T cell receptor (beta chain) is from a study of blood T cell repertoires in COVID-19. About the study: There were acute and convalescent COVID-19 samples, and they came from the United States, Italy and Spain. Nucleic acid was either cDNA or gDNA, and it came from T cells, B-cell-depleted T cells, or PBMCs.

Per the original data handling: The authors estimated nucleated cell counts from reference gene primer amplification. The data were produced by immunoSEQ multiplex PCR, yet TCRdb's version contains in-frame clones alone and is incomplete. V and J calls and clone size are given by that table; D and trimming were obtained from the DNA. The table lists more than 150,000 clones, about 89% of them singletons. The CDR3 has 16 residues. The germline V gene has CDR1 SGHTA and CDR2 FQGNSA. V shed 4 bases and J 4 bases; nucleotides not matched to a gene: 10. V and J are TRBV7-2 and TRBJ1-5, with TRBD1 matching over 7 bases. What was sequenced was peripheral blood. The TCR was taken from a middle-aged man with acute or convalescent COVID-19. CDR3 nucleotide sequence: TGTGCCAGCAGCTCTGACCCGACAGGGTATAATCAGCCCCAGCATTTT. It codes for CASSSDPTGYNQPQHF.